A selection of T cell receptor beta chains follows, all from one sample in a study of pediatric ulcerative colitis. Sequencing used immunoSEQ multiplex PCR; TCRdb keeps in-frame clones, though not all of them. The sample shows around 61,000 clones, 80% to 90% of them seen only once. Sequencing was done on a sample of blood. Receptors originate from a boy aged 5-17 years with severe ulcerative colitis. CDR3s leave out the opening cysteine and the closing phenylalanine or tryptophan.

v_call	j_call	cdr3_aa
TRBV6-5	TRBJ2-3	ASSPGLAGTDTQY
TRBV11-3	TRBJ2-1	ASSLVGTSEQF
TRBV2	TRBJ2-1	ASSHGSVEQF
TRBV5-1	TRBJ2-1	ASSLGREGFNRNEQF
TRBV19	TRBJ1-1	ASQRITALNTEAF
TRBV7-9	TRBJ2-7	ASSQGQGLEQY
TRBV5-4	TRBJ2-3	ASSSGGRSTDTQY
TRBV5-4	TRBJ2-3	ASSKLAGGDTDTQY
TRBV6-5	TRBJ2-5	ASSWWGNGVEETQY
TRBV4-1	TRBJ2-5	ASSQDRGTSGVEETQY
TRBV6-5	TRBJ1-5	ASSRGWGNQPQH
TRBV4-1	TRBJ1-5	ASSQDEVQPQH
TRBV7-2	TRBJ2-3	ASSLDVGGRGYTQY
TRBV30	TRBJ2-1	AWSVLLDNEQF
TRBV6-5	TRBJ2-5	ASSYADRVQETQY
TRBV5-1	TRBJ2-2	ASSQRTSTGELF
TRBV11-2	TRBJ2-1	ASSLVGQGAGDEQF
TRBV9	TRBJ2-7	ASSVGQNSYEQY
TRBV7-2	TRBJ2-2	ASSLQSGTGELF
TRBV29-1	TRBJ1-3	SVAPLGDGNTIY
TRBV14	TRBJ1-2	ASSQGTYGYT
TRBV5-4	TRBJ1-2	ASSVPGHPNYGYT
TRBV10-3	TRBJ1-5	AISQWGGSDQPQH
TRBV9	TRBJ2-1	ASSVVGNNEQF
TRBV21-1	TRBJ2-1	ASRRTRVFPF
TRBV6-6	TRBJ2-2	ATMRGLNTGELF
TRBV9	TRBJ2-2	ASTVSVTGELF
TRBV29-1	TRBJ2-7	SVRGGSDEQY
TRBV6-4	TRBJ2-3	ASRLTSGRPTDTQY
TRBV7-9	TRBJ2-1	AYNGGISNEQF
TRBV5-1	TRBJ2-1	ASSLLDRGVGNEQF
TRBV19	TRBJ2-7	ASSPGPTYEQY
TRBV18	TRBJ1-2	ASSPVTGAPPNYGYT